This TCR beta chain comes out of a study of cytomegalovirus exposure and HLA in healthy donors (dated by TCRdb to 2016 to 2017). Study-wide context: An earlier analysis of several hundred of the donors reported approximately 300 Gb of sequence data and more than 90 million unique TCR beta sequences from 190 million or so T cells. Roughly 290 gigabases of sequencing data and approximately 91 million unique TCR sequences made up an early release that covered fewer than 650 HLA-typed donors. Among the 398 genotyped donors, 81% belonged to the genetic ancestry cluster associated with self-reported Caucasian donors. The study was designed to test whether signatures of past pathogen exposure could be identified by cataloging public T cell receptors. The study used immunosequencing to profile the T cell repertoires of approximately 650 subjects and linked those repertoires to cytomegalovirus serostatus. Besides the first cohort of some 670 subjects, a separate validation cohort made up of about 120 different subjects was used. The study combined high-throughput TCR immunosequencing, statistical association of individual TCRs with disease status, and machine learning to predict cytomegalovirus infection status. A later analysis re-analyzed previously published TCR beta repertoires from 650 to 800 donors and added high-resolution HLA genotyping to study TCR occurrence patterns. The later analysis used no new phenotypic data to find candidate immune exposures, relying instead on TCR beta sequences and their occurrence across donors. To decide whether each TCR beta V gene segment behaved as functional or pseudogenic, an earlier analysis of fewer than 750 of the donors relied on high-throughput TCR beta sequencing. Donor age, sex, ethnicity and CMV serostatus were compiled alongside the repertoire data. In a later genetic analysis, genome-wide SNP genotypes for about 55% of the 666 donors were used, and that subset was treated as a discovery cohort. All discovery cohort repertoires had been generated using a single sequencing platform. HLA typing included class I and class II loci at four-digit resolution. Typing coverage varied by locus: roughly 620-630 donors for A, B, C, DRB1 and DQB1; roughly 560 for DQA1; 600 to 610 for DPA1; approximately 450 for DPB1. Roughly 5 DR-DQ haplotypes were handled as single units for association and clustering, since linkage in the cohort was strong. Across under 500 genotyped donors of the cohort, an average of about 200,000 unique TCR beta nucleotide sequences per donor were sequenced, and around 19% of those sequences were non-productive. Results and caveats for the whole study, not just this receptor: Because the 87-base-pair reads could not distinguish some IMGT-functional V segments, including TRBV6-2 and TRBV6-3, those segments were excluded. Approximately 16 rarely observed V segments, including chromosome 9 orphons, were excluded from the earlier analysis of several hundred of the donors because counts were too low. According to a later analysis, parvovirus B19, influenza, CMV and Epstein-Barr virus appeared linked to several top co-occurrence clusters. Correlated functional status among segregating V segments might reflect linkage disequilibrium, but an unknown experimental factor could not be ruled out. The authors suggested that the approach could potentially be generalized to other disease states and immunological phenotypes. A group of highly shared sequence variants was considered likely to be a technical artifact of the sequencing pipeline. Most TCR sequences were seen in very few donors, while some public TCRs were found in many individuals. An earlier analysis of approximately 590 of the donors showed that most TCR beta V segments appeared in productive rearrangements either about 87% or about 30% of the time, which broadly matched IMGT annotations. In a later analysis, TCR association rates were found to vary across HLA loci, with the most associated TCRs seen for DRB1 alleles and the fewest for HLA-C alleles. A few of the identified cytomegalovirus-associated TCR beta chains were confirmed in vitro to be specific for cytomegalovirus antigens. According to a later analysis, most CMV-associated TCR beta chains appeared to be HLA-restricted, and the HLA associations seemed to be driven largely by CMV exposure. A later analysis associated about 18,000 TCR beta sequences with specific HLA alleles at a false discovery rate of 0.05. V-gene and J-gene trimming of TCR beta chains was associated with a missense DCLRE1C variant in a later genetic analysis, and the association was replicated in an independent cohort. Presence/absence analyses assumed roughly uniform sequencing depth across donors, an assumption that may not hold. When HLA alleles, especially DR and DQ, strongly co-occurred, attributing TCR associations to individual alleles was difficult. A further reported finding was that TCR beta sequences accurately predicted the HLA-A and HLA-B alleles for most subjects in the first cohort. The classifier was reported to diagnose cytomegalovirus status with high specificity and sensitivity in both the original cohort and the validation cohort. The study gave a list of under 200 TCR beta chains associated with cytomegalovirus. This cohort had only TCR beta chains sequenced, and the lack of alpha or paired-chain data limited which features could be detected. Because HLA typing was unavailable for some donors at each locus, only the typed subset was used in association tests. CMV serostatus was the only immune exposure information available for the cohort. In a later analysis, HLA-associated TCR beta chains were found to be more clonally expanded and to have lower generation probabilities than equally common non-associated chains. According to a later genetic analysis, donors in an Asian-associated ancestry cluster had fewer N-insertions in productive TCRs than the approximately 700-donor mean.

This clone was recorded once. Its antigen is still unknown. No much larger clone is present one base from it, and per-base qualities are unavailable. Library preparation was by the immunoSEQ multiplex PCR assay. A mixture of 60 forward primers for TCR Vbeta segments and 13 reverse primers for TCR Jbeta segments was used in the multiplex PCR. The CDR3 region of rearranged TCR beta genes was amplified from genomic DNA with a multiplex PCR assay. Amplified TCR beta libraries were sequenced as 87-base-pair reads on the Illumina HiSeq System. As for the authors' bioinformatics: A later analysis counted approximately 76 million unique TCR beta chains across the 666 repertoires, and some 11 million of these chains were shared by at least two donors. Raw reads were error-corrected and collapsed into unique sequences by a nearest-neighbor algorithm in which closely related sequences were merged to remove PCR and sequencing errors. CDR3 sequences were aligned to IMGT reference sequences to assign V, D and J gene segments. For a sequence to be retained, a match of at least six nucleotides to both a V gene segment and a J gene segment was required. Rearrangements were classified as productive when the CDR3 lacked stop codons and remained in frame with V and J, and all other rearrangements were classified as non-productive. CDR3 was defined by IMGT convention, running from the second conserved V-encoded cysteine to the conserved J-encoded phenylalanine. Sequences without an unambiguous match to a single V gene segment were excluded from the earlier analysis of approximately 600 of the donors. An earlier analysis of almost 600 of the donors classified V segments as functional when productive rearrangements were above 56.7% and as segregating when the standard deviation between donors was above 5%. A statistical classification framework was developed to diagnose cytomegalovirus status using the catalog of TCR beta chain sequences. A later analysis assigned V and J genes by comparing TCR nucleotide sequences with IMGT/GENE-DB human TR gene sequences. Using the TCRdist pipeline, a later analysis assigned CDR3 sequences along with most-parsimonious VDJ recombination scenarios. In a later analysis, each TCR beta chain was defined by its CDR3 amino acid sequence together with its V-gene family, and reads without a unique V-gene family were excluded. In a later analysis, some 600 highly shared, low-generation-probability nucleotide sequences were removed to address suspected cross-contamination and a sequencing artifact. In a later analysis, a clonal expansion index was calculated for each public chain from normalized within-repertoire ranks of inferred template counts. In a later analysis, generation probabilities were computed using a VDJ recombination model fitted to out-of-frame rearrangements, and the results were checked against IGoR. In a later analysis, TCR-TCR, TCR-HLA and TCR-CMV co-occurrence was scored with hypergeometric tests, and a repertoire-size bias correction was applied to TCR pairs. In a later analysis, false discovery rates were estimated by permuting HLA or CMV assignments 20 times. In a later analysis, co-occurring TCRs were grouped using DBSCAN, and TCRdist sequence similarity was added for clustering within HLA-allele-positive subsets. Repertoires with fewer than 30,000 or more than 120,000 public chains, plus five repertoires with anomalous nucleotide sharing, were excluded from co-occurrence clustering. What TCRdb holds here is the immuneACCESS table cut down to in-frame rearrangements. Part of the clones is not present; checked against another copy, under half of the missing clones reflect an unresolved V gene, and the others are unexplained. D and trimming come from the DNA, and the V and J calls and clone size come from that table. The sample records 150,000 or so clones, 75% to 80% of which are singletons. Roughly 6% of the sample rests with the top ten.

Ends trimmed: V by 8 bases, J by 9 bases; bases unmatched to a gene: 17. Taken from cysteine to phenylalanine, the CDR3 has 16 residues. Of the read, only the CDR3 DNA is kept; its 48 bases are in frame from base 1. The germline V gene gives CDR1 as ENHRY and CDR2 as SYGVKD. The cohort consisted of 650 to 700 healthy bone marrow donors. At the time of sampling, every cohort member was nominally healthy, though immune exposures that went unrecorded were likely present. The donor was CMV seropositive and belonged to the group of about 290 seropositive cohort members. Each donor provided a peripheral blood sample, and peripheral blood mononuclear cells were used for TCR beta sequencing. Genomic DNA extraction from the blood cell samples was performed with the Qiagen DNeasy Blood Extraction Kit.

This clonotype was obtained from a man aged 40-49 years in good health and CMV-seropositive. The source material was PBMCs. The sequence joins TRBV10-3 to TRBJ2-3, with 10 central nucleotides matching TRBD2. The CDR3 here reads CAIGSLAGVGVVTQYF. The nucleotide sequence is TGTGCCATCGGGTCTCTAGCGGGAGTGGGTGTAGTGACGCAGTATTTT.